These 27 T cell receptor beta chains were sequenced from one sample in a study of shared clonotypes between healthy human individuals. Measured with immunoSEQ multiplex PCR; TCRdb has only the in-frame clones, and not every one. The sample consists of about a million clones, about 75% of them appearing once. Sequenced sample: memory CD4+ T cells sorted from blood. Regarding subset: CD45RA-negative fraction. The source is a man between 18 and 29 years old in good health.

With respect to this clone: The sample contains more than one DNA sequence encoding this CDR3. The rearrangement links TRBV18 to TRBJ2-7, with TRBD2 matching 11 bases. The CDR3 spans 18 residues. Trimming removed 1 base from V and 3 bases from J; junction bases left unmatched: 11. Germline V gene data show CDR1 as KGHSH and CDR2 as LQKENI. CDR3: CASSPRVGGLAEDYEQYF. The CDR3, as DNA: TGTGCCAGCTCACCACGGGTCGGGGGACTAGCGGAGGACTACGAGCAGTACTTC. Full variable domain (outside the CDR3, taken from reference TRBV18 and TRBJ2-7): NAGVMQNPRHLVRRRGQEARLRCSPMKGHSHVYWYRQLPEEGLKFMVYLQKENIIDESGMPKERFSAEFPKEGPSILRIQQVVRGDSAAYFCASSPRVGGLAEDYEQYFGPGTRLTVT.

The V call is TRBV5-4, the J call TRBJ1-6; TRBD1 might be the D (5 bases). The CDR3 totals 16 residues. Between the trimmed V and J ends, which lost 0 bases and 4 bases, there was a span of 11 bases. CDR1 and CDR2 (germline): SGHNT, YYREEE (reference sequence). The CDR3 here is CASSLEVGAYNSPLHF. CDR3 nucleotides: TGTGCCAGCAGCTTGGAAGTAGGGGCATATAATTCACCCCTCCACTTT.

The V and J genes are TRBV7-9 and TRBJ2-7, with a tentative D call TRBD1 (5 bases). V was shortened by 2 bases and J by 3 bases, with 11 bases between the two germline ends. There are 14 residues in the CDR3. The germline V gene encodes CDR1 SEHNR and CDR2 FQNEAQ (reference sequence). DNA of the CDR3: TGTGCCAGCAGCTTAATGGTCCAGGGCTACGAGCAGTACTTC. Amino acids: CASSLMVQGYEQYF.

The V call is TRBV30, the J call TRBJ1-1; D ambiguous. With 0 bases removed from V and 7 bases from J, the gap between germline ends came to 12 bases. CDR1 GTSNPN and CDR2 SVGIG come from the germline V gene (reference sequence). The CDR3 consists of 13 residues. In nucleotides, the CDR3 is TGTGCCTGGAGTGTCTTAGGGCCAGGTGAAGCTTTCTTT. As protein: CAWSVLGPGEAFF.

In this sample, this clone turned up a few times. The chain couples TRBV6-5 to TRBJ2-7, with TRBD1 identical over 8 bases. V gave up 0 bases and J gave up 3 bases; unmatched junction bases: 4. The germline V gene has CDR1 MNHEY and CDR2 SVGAGI. CDR3 length equals 15 residues. The CDR3 sequence: CASSYSIQGDYEQYF. CDR3 nucleotides: TGTGCCAGCAGTTACTCAATACAGGGGGACTACGAGCAGTACTTC.

The chain carries TRBV21-1 and TRBJ1-2; the table's TRBD1 call for D was not verified on the DNA. TRBV21-1 is a pseudogene locus. This CDR3 is 16 amino acids long. CDR3 protein: CASSRSQGKGNYGYTF. CDR3 nucleotide sequence: TGTGCCAGCAGCAGGAGCCAGGGGAAGGGTAACTATGGCTACACCTTC.

A remark on this clone: Just one base apart from a much larger clone, this may be a read error. Other nucleotide sequences from this sample produce the same CDR3. The chain recombines TRBV29-1 with TRBJ1-3; D gene ambiguous. The germline V gene has CDR1 SQVTM and CDR2 ANQGSEA. The CDR3 runs to 13 residues. The V and J ends lost 3 bases and 0 bases respectively, with 6 bases between them. This chain's CDR3 is CSVEGNSGNTIYF. CDR3 DNA: TGCAGCGTTGAGGGTAACTCTGGAAACACCATATATTTT.

The chain recombines TRBV4-3 with TRBJ2-2; either TRBD1 or TRBD2 may supply D (6 bases each). The CDR3 spans 15 residues. The V end lost 4 bases, the J end lost 5 bases, and 14 bases lay between the germline ends. Germline V CDR1 and CDR2: LGHNA, YSLEER. The CDR3 is CASSLQEGDTGELFF. The CDR3 DNA reads TGCGCCAGCAGCCTCCAGGAGGGGGATACCGGGGAGCTGTTTTTT.

This chain connects TRBV6-6 to TRBJ2-7; 12 positions agree with TRBD2. The CDR3 runs 16 residues. Germline CDR1 MNHNY, CDR2 SVGAGI (reference sequence). Unmatched junction bases numbered 2, after V lost 0 bases and J lost 2 bases. The CDR3 nucleotides read TGTGCCAGCAGTTACTCCTGGACTAGCGGGACCTACGAGCAGTACTTC. This translates into CASSYSWTSGTYEQYF.

This rearrangement joins TRBV30 to TRBJ1-2, with D tentatively TRBD1 (5 bases). V was shortened by 4 bases and J by 5 bases, with 20 bases between the two germline ends. The CDR3 length is 15 residues. From germline, CDR1 is GTSNPN and CDR2 SVGIG (reference sequence). CDR3 DNA: TGTGCCTGGAATATGGGGACTAAATTGGGGTATGGCTACACCTTC. It yields the protein CAWNMGTKLGYGYTF.

A note on this clone: Other DNA sequences of this sample code for an identical CDR3. J is TRBJ1-3 and V is TRBV6-1; D gene ambiguous. CDR1 is MNHNS, CDR2 SASEGT, per germline. V lost 3 bases to trimming and J lost 4 bases, with 4 bases between them. The CDR3 totals 12 residues. This chain's CDR3 is CASSEIGNTIYF. The DNA of the CDR3 is TGTGCCAGCAGTGAGATAGGAAACACCATATATTTT.

This chain joins TRBV12-5 and TRBJ2-5; no clear D. In germline, CDR1 is LGHNT, CDR2 FRNRAP. The CDR3 is 11 residues long. V was shortened by 10 bases and J by 7 bases, with 13 bases between the two germline ends. The CDR3 loop reads CATPGLGTQYF. The CDR3 DNA is TGTGCTACCCCGGGCCTAGGGACCCAGTACTTC.

V usage is TRBV29-1 and J usage is TRBJ1-3; D is uncertain. The CDR3 is made up of 14 amino acids. V shed 1 base and J shed 2 bases, with 9 bases lying between them. Germline lookup yields CDR1 SQVTM and CDR2 ANQGSEA. The CDR3 region has the DNA TGCAGCGTTGAAGCCACAAGGGCTGGAAACACCATATATTTT. It codes for CSVEATRAGNTIYF.

The rearrangement links TRBV7-2 to TRBJ2-7, with TRBD1 matching 8 bases. V gave up 5 bases and J gave up 3 bases; unmatched junction bases: 6. This CDR3 contains 14 residues. The germline gives CDR1 SGHTA, CDR2 FQGNSA. CDR3 region: CASSLGQAIYEQYF. The CDR3 DNA sequence: TGTGCCAGCAGCCTGGGACAGGCGATCTACGAGCAGTACTTC.

The CDR3 nucleotides are TGCGCCAGCAGCTTGGTTTTGAGCCTCTCCTACAATGAGCAGTTCTTC. Protein sequence: CASSLVLSLSYNEQFF. The chain employs TRBV5-1 and TRBJ2-1; D is ambiguous. This CDR3 spans 16 amino acids. Germline-derived CDR1 and CDR2 are SGHRS and YFSETQ. V lost 0 bases and J 0 bases, leaving 10 bases between the germline ends.

This clone was detected once. The rearrangement uses TRBV5-6 and TRBJ2-7; 16 nucleotides align to TRBD2. CDR1 and CDR2 (germline): SGHDT, YYEEEE. The CDR3 extends over 18 amino acids. V trimming: 1 base; J trimming: 2 bases; junction bases outside the gene matches: 6. The DNA of the CDR3 is TGTGCCAGCAGCTTGCCGGGACTAGCGGGAGGGAAGACCTACGAGCAGTACTTC. This sequence encodes CASSLPGLAGGKTYEQYF.

This chain connects TRBV5-1 to TRBJ1-1; D is uncertain. CDR1 and CDR2 (germline): SGHRS, YFSETQ. CDR3 length: 16 residues. Trimming shortened V by 0 bases and J by 0 bases, and 12 bases separated the two germline ends. This CDR3 reads CASSLVPEGMNTEAFF. As DNA, the CDR3 is TGCGCCAGCAGCTTGGTACCGGAAGGCATGAACACTGAAGCTTTCTTT.

The chain couples TRBV11-3 to TRBJ2-2; D not resolved. This CDR3 is built from 11 residues. Germline CDR1 and CDR2: SGHNT and YENEEA. The V end was cut by 8 bases, the J end by 5 bases, with 6 bases between. The CDR3 sequence is CASGSTGELFF. The CDR3 DNA is TGTGCCAGCGGCTCTACCGGGGAGCTGTTTTTT.

A note on this clone: The sample holds other DNA sequences that translate to the same CDR3. The rearrangement links TRBV18 to TRBJ2-7; 8 bases match TRBD2. V shed 2 bases, J shed 4 bases, and the junction held 1 base outside the gene matches. Germline-derived CDR1 and CDR2 are KGHSH and LQKENI. This CDR3 has 13 amino acids. The CDR3 loop reads CASSPGLAYEQYF. The CDR3 DNA reads TGTGCCAGCTCACCAGGACTAGCATACGAGCAGTACTTC.

V and J are TRBV21-1 and TRBJ2-7; the table names TRBD2, a call not compared with the DNA. TRBV21-1 is noted as a pseudogene. This CDR3 comprises 17 residues. The CDR3 reads CASSKNAEVTTSYEQYF. CDR3 DNA sequence: TGTGCCAGCAGCAAAAACGCAGAGGTCACCACCTCCTACGAGCAGTACTTC.

This clone has only a few counts. The V call is TRBV14, the J call TRBJ1-1; D gene unclear. The CDR3 loop spans 16 amino acids. CDR1 is SGHDN and CDR2 is FVKESK in the germline V gene. V was cut by 0 bases and J by 2 bases, with 13 bases left in between. This CDR3 is CASSQESYGPNTEAFF. In DNA form, the CDR3 reads TGTGCCAGCAGCCAAGAGTCGTACGGGCCCAACACTGAAGCTTTCTTT.

This chain connects TRBV7-8 to TRBJ1-4; possibly TRBD1 for D (6 bases). Germline CDR1 is SGHVS and CDR2 is FQNEAQ. V was clipped by 4 bases and J by 8 bases, with 14 bases between them. The CDR3 is 14 residues long. This CDR3 reads CASSSGGAKEKLFF. CDR3 in DNA: TGTGCCAGCAGCTCCGGGGGCGCCAAGGAAAAACTGTTTTTT.

This chain joins TRBV15 and TRBJ2-7; no clear D gene. The CDR3 runs to 14 residues. V lost 5 bases to trimming and J lost 0 bases, with 11 bases between them. Looked up from germline, CDR1 is LNHNV and CDR2 is YYDKDF (reference sequence). CDR3 sequence reads: CATSPGGSSYEQYF. CDR3 bases: TGTGCCACCAGCCCGGGCGGAAGCTCCTACGAGCAGTACTTC.

The chain is built from TRBV19 and TRBJ1-2; D is perhaps TRBD1 (6 bases). This CDR3 is built from 12 residues. Germline CDR1 LNHDA, CDR2 SQIVND (reference sequence). Trimming cost V 9 bases and J 8 bases, with 16 bases left between them. The CDR3 nucleotides read TGTGCCAGCCAGGACAGAAGGGGAGGCTACACCTTC. Translation: CASQDRRGGYTF.

The chain uses TRBV27 and TRBJ1-5; D gene unclear. This CDR3 spans 14 amino acids. Trimming cost V 3 bases and J 2 bases, with 8 bases left between them. Germline V lookup: CDR1 MNHEY, CDR2 SMNVEV (reference sequence). In DNA, the CDR3 is TGTGCCAGCAGTTTCGGGCGGGGCAATCAGCCCCAGCATTTT. This translates into CASSFGRGNQPQHF.

The V gene is TRBV9, the J gene TRBJ2-3; TRBD2 matches 7 bases. V dropped 4 bases and J dropped 10; count of bases not matched to a gene: 9. This CDR3 has 13 residues. Germline CDR1 and CDR2: SGDLS and YYNGEE. CDR3 sequence reads: CASSTQPAGSQYF. The CDR3 DNA is TGTGCCAGCAGCACACAGCCAGCGGGGTCGCAGTATTTT.

The CDR3 spells CASSYPPTQYF. CDR3 bases: TGTGCCAGCAGTTACCCCCCTACGCAGTATTTT. This chain uses TRBV6-6 with TRBJ2-3; D remains unclear. Trimming stripped 2 bases from V and 8 bases from J, with 5 bases between. There are 11 residues in the CDR3. Germline V gene data show CDR1 as MNHNY and CDR2 as SVGAGI (reference sequence).